Sequencing of this TCR beta chain was carried out in a study of cytomegalovirus exposure and HLA in healthy donors. General study findings and limits: Some public TCRs appeared in many individuals, while most sequences were rare.

PCR involved 60 Vbeta and 13 Jbeta primers. TCRdb's table, derived via immunoSEQ multiplex PCR, lists solely in-frame clones and lacks some. The table includes around 170,000 clones, 65% to 80% detected once. Healthy bone marrow donors supplied every sample. As concerns this clone: As yet, its antigen is unknown.

The sequencing input was PBMCs. The sequence derives from a woman in her forties or fifties in good health and CMV-seropositive.

The chain's CDR3 is CASSPRGYGASTEAFF. In DNA, the CDR3 is TGTGCCAGCAGTCCGCGGGGATATGGGGCGAGCACTGAAGCTTTCTTT. The rearrangement links TRBV6-6 to TRBJ1-1; the D gene is possibly TRBD1 (5 bases). From germline, CDR1 is MNHNY and CDR2 SVGAGI (reference sequence). Trimming stripped 5 bases from V and 4 bases from J, with 20 bases between. The CDR3 contains 16 residues.